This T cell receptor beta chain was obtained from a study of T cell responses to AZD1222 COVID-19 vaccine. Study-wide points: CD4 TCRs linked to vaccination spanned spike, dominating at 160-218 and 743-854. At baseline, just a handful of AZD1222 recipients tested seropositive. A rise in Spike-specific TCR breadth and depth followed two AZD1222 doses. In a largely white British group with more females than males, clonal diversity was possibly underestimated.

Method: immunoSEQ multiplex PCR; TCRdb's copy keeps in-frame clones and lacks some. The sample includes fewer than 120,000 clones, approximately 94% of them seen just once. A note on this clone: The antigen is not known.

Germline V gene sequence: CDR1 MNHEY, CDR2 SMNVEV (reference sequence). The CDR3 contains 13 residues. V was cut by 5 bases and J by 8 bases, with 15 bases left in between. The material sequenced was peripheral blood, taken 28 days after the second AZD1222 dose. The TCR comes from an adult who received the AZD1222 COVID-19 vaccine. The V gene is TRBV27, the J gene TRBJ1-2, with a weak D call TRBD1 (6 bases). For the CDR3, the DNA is TGTGCCAGCAGTGGGTCAGGGGCGGGAGGCTACACCTTC. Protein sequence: CASSGSGAGGYTF.